This TCR beta chain was identified during a study of T cells in Graves' hyperthyroidism and ophthalmopathy. Findings and caveats of the study: In the blood, most expanded thyroid clonotypes above 0.001 appeared as well.

V lost 5 bases and J lost 1, with 8 bases in between. Per the germline V gene, CDR1 is LNHDA and CDR2 is SQIVND (reference sequence). The CDR3 loop spans 13 amino acids. This clonotype was seen many times. Antigen specificity is unknown. Patients were aged 18 to 65, had disease duration under 2 months, and had newly diagnosed hyperthyroidism. Patients showing uncontrolled infection, other autoimmune disease, pregnancy or lactation were ineligible. PBMCs came from 7.5 to 10 ml fresh peripheral blood. Amplification targeted TCR beta CDR3 regions from RNA transcripts. In the first-round RT-PCR of the TCR CDR3, the HTBI primer set was used. TCRdb analysed the multiplex PCR reads with MiXCR anew, one entry per CDR3 protein. Of 800,000 or so distinct CDR3 sequences in the sample, 35% to 40% were seen once.

The specimen was blood. J is TRBJ2-5 and V is TRBV19; D may match TRBD1 or TRBD2 (5 bases each). This clonotype was sampled from a man aged 18 to 29 with Graves' hyperthyroidism. The DNA for the CDR3 is TGTGCCAGTAGTGGGACGCGCCAAGAGACCCAGTACTTC. Translated, it gives CASSGTRQETQYF. Based on the CDR3 plus reference TRBV19 and TRBJ2-5, the full variable domain is DGGITQSPKYLFRKEGQNVTLSCEQNLNHDAMYWYRQDPGQGLRLIYYSQIVNDFQKGDIAEGYSVSREKKESFPLTVTSAQKNPTAFYLCASSGTRQETQYFGPGTRLLVL.